This T cell receptor beta chain is drawn from a study of CD8+ T cells in alopecia areata. Study conclusions and caveats: How baseline CD8+ expansion relates to response remains uncertain (there was one nonresponder). Tofacitinib significantly lowered scalp clonality and expanded CD8+ clones among the top 100.

J lost 4 bases, V lost 4 bases, and 7 bases had no gene match. The length of the CDR3 is 15 residues. Germline V gene sequence: CDR1 ENHRY, CDR2 SYGVKD. Treatment defined: oral pan-JAK inhibitor, 5-10 mg twice daily. About this clone itself: Its antigen is not known.

Reverse transcription of extracted RNA yielded cDNA, which provided the sequencing template. The assay was immunoSEQ multiplex PCR, and TCRdb's table has in-frame clones only and misses some. The sample lists about 160,000 clones, less than 70% occurring once. The TCR originated in a human donor with alopecia areata. The chain recombines TRBV10-3 with TRBJ2-3; 8 bases fit TRBD2. The material was CD4+ T cells sorted from blood, obtained at week 24, from a patient treated with tofacitinib. The CDR3 DNA reads as TGTGCCATCAGTGCGGCGGGGGGTGAGCCAGATACGCAGTATTTT. It translates to CAISAAGGEPDTQYF.